This T cell receptor beta chain was captured in a study of T cells after yellow fever vaccination. Study outcomes and limitations: Reappearance after the booster was observed for most primary-vaccination clones (roughly 97% CD4, about 86% CD8). The CD4 compartment and the CD8 compartment contained a small share of clonotypes in common. Compared with primary, the secondary response was weaker and peaked at day 5, not 15.

TCR cDNA, made by 5'RACE template switching, carried an added universal primer site and UMIs. TCRdb used MiXCR to reprocess the 5' RACE reads, holding one entry per CDR3 protein. This table has 300,000 to 350,000 distinct CDR3 sequences, almost 4% appearing once. Per the germline V gene, CDR1 is SGHAT and CDR2 is FQNNGV. Trimming removed 5 bases from V and 1 base from J, with 14 bases in between. The CDR3 spans 15 residues. This clonotype showed up just a few times. The target antigen is unknown. The source material was PBMCs, sampled 5 days after the yellow fever booster vaccination. The chain recombines TRBV11-2 with TRBJ1-1; D perhaps matches TRBD1 (6 bases). The TCR sequence derives from a man aged 18 to 35 who received the YFV17D yellow fever vaccine. CDR3 protein: CASSPSTGKNTEAFF. The CDR3 nucleotides read TGTGCCAGCAGCCCCTCAACAGGGAAGAACACTGAAGCTTTCTTT. The full variable domain, rest sourced from reference TRBV11-2 and TRBJ1-1, is EAGVAQSPRYKIIEKRQSVAFWCNPISGHATLYWYQQILGQGPKLLIQFQNNGVVDDSQLPKDRFSAERLKGVDSTLKIQPAKLEDSAVYLCASSPSTGKNTEAFFGQGTRLTVV.